The 11 T cell receptor beta chains below all came from one sample that was sequenced in a study of cytomegalovirus exposure and HLA in healthy donors. Amplification used 60 Vbeta primers and 13 Jbeta primers. Here immunoSEQ multiplex PCR was the method, and the copy in TCRdb shows in-frame clones only, minus some. The table counts over 100,000 clones; about 1.8% lies in the top ten. The sample taken for sequencing was PBMCs. The receptors were sampled from a man between 18 and 35 years old in good health and CMV-seronegative.

The chain joins TRBV4-1 to TRBJ1-1; tentatively, D is TRBD1 (6 bases). Trimming pared 4 bases from V and 0 bases from J, leaving 18 bases between. The germline CDR1 and CDR2 sequences are MGHRA and YSYEKL. This CDR3 has 17 amino acids. The CDR3 protein is CASSRLVVGTMNTEAFF. Written as DNA, the CDR3 is TGCGCCAGCAGCCGTCTAGTGGTCGGGACAATGAACACTGAAGCTTTCTTT.

The chain carries TRBV10-3 and TRBJ2-2; maybe TRBD1 (7 bases). Germline assignment: CDR1 ENHRY and CDR2 SYGVKD. The length of the CDR3 is 15 residues. The germline V and J ends were trimmed by 4 bases and 5 bases, with 14 bases remaining between them. Here the CDR3 reads CAISGSAGGTGELFF. DNA of the CDR3: TGTGCCATCAGTGGTTCGGCAGGGGGGACCGGGGAGCTGTTTTTT.

V is TRBV9 and J is TRBJ2-3, with 9 bases lining up with TRBD2. This CDR3 has 15 amino acids. J lost 3 bases, V lost 0 bases, and 2 bases had no gene match. CDR1 SGDLS and CDR2 YYNGEE come from the germline V gene. CDR3 in amino acids: CASSVGAGGTDTQYF. In nucleotides, the CDR3 is TGTGCCAGCAGCGTAGGGGCGGGGGGGACAGATACGCAGTATTTT. Using reference TRBV9 and TRBJ2-3 for the parts outside the CDR3, the full variable domain is DSGVTQTPKHLITATGQRVTLRCSPRSGDLSVYWYQQSLDQGLQFLIQYYNGEERAKGNILERFSAQQFPDLHSELNLSSLELGDSALYFCASSVGAGGTDTQYFGPGTRLTVL.

V gene TRBV10-3 combines with J gene TRBJ2-7, with 11 bases identical to TRBD2. CDR1 and CDR2 from the germline V gene are ENHRY and SYGVKD. V shed 11 bases and J 4 bases; nucleotides not matched to a gene: 13. CDR3 length equals 15 residues. CDR3 bases: TGTGCCTCCACCTGGGCTAGCGGGGGGAGATACGAGCAGTACTTC. This codes for CASTWASGGRYEQYF.

The chain recombines TRBV28 with TRBJ1-1, with D unclear. V lost 7 bases and J 1 base, leaving 7 bases between the germline ends. Germline V gene sequence: CDR1 MDHEN, CDR2 SYDVKM. The CDR3 sequence is 12 residues long. CDR3 nucleotides: TGTGCCAGCATTAACTGGAACACTGAAGCTTTCTTT. Its protein is CASINWNTEAFF.

The V gene is TRBV7-6, the J gene TRBJ2-7; tentatively, D is TRBD1 (6 bases). Trimming took 5 bases from V and 0 from J, leaving 11 bases between them. The length of the CDR3 is 14 residues. CDR1 is SGHVS, CDR2 FNYEAQ, per germline. The CDR3 is CASSLGQHSYEQYF. The CDR3 nucleotides are TGTGCCAGCAGCCTCGGACAGCACTCCTACGAGCAGTACTTC.

The chain links TRBV11-2 to TRBJ2-4, with D unclear. V gave up 0 bases and J gave up 2 bases, with 8 bases separating them. Germline V gene lookup returns CDR1 SGHAT and CDR2 FQNNGV. CDR3 length equals 15 residues. The CDR3 nucleotides read TGTGCCAGCAGCTTAGAATGGCAGACCAAAAACATTCAGTACTTC. This translates into CASSLEWQTKNIQYF.

This chain joins TRBV28 and TRBJ1-5; weak D call: TRBD1 (5 bases). Looked up from germline, CDR1 is MDHEN and CDR2 is SYDVKM. This CDR3 has 13 residues. Deletions cut 5 bases from V and 2 bases from J, with 7 bases between. The CDR3 bases are TGTGCCAGCAGTCGGGGGGGCAATCAGCCCCAGCATTTT. Its translation is CASSRGGNQPQHF. The entire variable domain, with the rest obtained from reference TRBV28 and TRBJ1-5, is as follows: DVKVTQSSRYLVKRTGEKVFLECVQDMDHENMFWYRQDPGLGLRLIYFSYDVKMKEKGDIPEGYSVSREKKERFSLILESASTNQTSMYLCASSRGGNQPQHFGDGTRLSIL.

The chain couples TRBV19 to TRBJ2-7; D perhaps matches TRBD2 (7 bases). Germline assignment: CDR1 LNHDA and CDR2 SQIVND (reference sequence). This CDR3 spans 13 amino acids. The V end was cut by 7 bases, the J end by 1 base, with 11 bases between. The DNA for the CDR3 is TGTGCCAGTAATGGGGGGGCTTCCTACGAGCAGTACTTC. This sequence encodes CASNGGASYEQYF.

The chain couples TRBV9 to TRBJ2-7; D is unresolved. Per the germline V gene, CDR1 is SGDLS and CDR2 is YYNGEE. Trimming took 1 base from V and 3 from J, leaving 14 bases between them. The CDR3 is 15 residues long. CDR3 protein: CASSVSPVQNYEQYF. The DNA for the CDR3 is TGTGCCAGCAGCGTATCCCCAGTCCAGAACTACGAGCAGTACTTC.

The chain carries TRBV6-5 and TRBJ2-5; D perhaps matches TRBD2 (5 bases). CDR3 length: 15 amino acids. Trimming took 2 bases from V and 5 from J, leaving 15 bases between them. Germline lookup yields CDR1 MNHEY and CDR2 SVGAGI. The CDR3 coding sequence is TGTGCCAGCAGTTACGGTGCAGGACTGGGGGAGACCCAGTACTTC. Amino acid sequence: CASSYGAGLGETQYF.